This TCR beta chain was identified during a study of blood T cell repertoires in COVID-19. Overall study context: Sample material is recorded as cDNA or gDNA derived from T cells, B-cell-depleted T cells, or PBMCs.

The repertoire was sequenced with immunoSEQ multiplex PCR; TCRdb's copy has only in-frame clones and lacks some. The sample holds 250,000 or so clones, about 86% seen once. Germline V gene lookup returns CDR1 SGHVS and CDR2 FQNEAQ. V gave up 5 bases and J gave up 6 bases, with 11 bases separating them. CDR3 length: 12 amino acids. This receptor was identified in an elderly man with acute or convalescent COVID-19. The specimen sequenced was peripheral blood. V and J are TRBV7-8 and TRBJ2-7; D may be TRBD2 (5 bases). The CDR3 reads CASSPLGGEQYF. CDR3 nucleotides: TGTGCCAGCAGCCCTTTAGGAGGCGAGCAGTACTTC.